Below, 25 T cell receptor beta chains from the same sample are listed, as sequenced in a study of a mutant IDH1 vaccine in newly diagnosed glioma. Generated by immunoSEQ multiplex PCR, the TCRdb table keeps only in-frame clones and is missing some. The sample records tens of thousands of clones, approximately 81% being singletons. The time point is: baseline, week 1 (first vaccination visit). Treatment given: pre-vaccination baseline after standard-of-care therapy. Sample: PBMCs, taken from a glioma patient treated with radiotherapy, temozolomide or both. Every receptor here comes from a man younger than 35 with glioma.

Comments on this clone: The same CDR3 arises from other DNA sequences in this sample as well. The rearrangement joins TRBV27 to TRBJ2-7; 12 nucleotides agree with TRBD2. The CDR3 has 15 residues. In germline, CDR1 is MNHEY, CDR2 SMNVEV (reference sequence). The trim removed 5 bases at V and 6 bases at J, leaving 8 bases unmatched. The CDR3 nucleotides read TGTGCCAGCAGTCTCGGGACTAGCGGGTCGGGCGAGCAGTACTTC. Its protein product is CASSLGTSGSGEQYF.

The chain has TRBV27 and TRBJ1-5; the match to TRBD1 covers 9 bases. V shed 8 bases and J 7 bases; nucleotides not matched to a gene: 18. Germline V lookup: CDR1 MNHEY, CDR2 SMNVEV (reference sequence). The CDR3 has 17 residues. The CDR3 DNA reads TGTGCCAGCTCCGACCAGCCGGGACAGGGAATTGGGCAGCCCCAGCATTTT. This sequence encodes CASSDQPGQGIGQPQHF.

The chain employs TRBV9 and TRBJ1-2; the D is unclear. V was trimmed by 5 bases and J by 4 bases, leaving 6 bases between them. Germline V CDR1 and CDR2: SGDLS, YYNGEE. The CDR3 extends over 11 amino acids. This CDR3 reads CASSGLYGYTF. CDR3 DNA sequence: TGTGCCAGCAGTGGGCTCTATGGCTACACCTTC. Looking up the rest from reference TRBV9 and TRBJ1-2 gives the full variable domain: DSGVTQTPKHLITATGQRVTLRCSPRSGDLSVYWYQQSLDQGLQFLIQYYNGEERAKGNILERFSAQQFPDLHSELNLSSLELGDSALYFCASSGLYGYTFGSGTRLTVV.

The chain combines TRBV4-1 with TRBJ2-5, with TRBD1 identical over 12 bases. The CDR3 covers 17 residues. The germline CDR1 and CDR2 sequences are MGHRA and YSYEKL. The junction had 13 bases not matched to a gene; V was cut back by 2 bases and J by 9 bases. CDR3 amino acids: CASSQSNSGTGGQPQYF. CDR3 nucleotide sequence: TGCGCCAGCAGCCAATCAAACTCCGGGACAGGGGGCCAACCCCAGTACTTC.

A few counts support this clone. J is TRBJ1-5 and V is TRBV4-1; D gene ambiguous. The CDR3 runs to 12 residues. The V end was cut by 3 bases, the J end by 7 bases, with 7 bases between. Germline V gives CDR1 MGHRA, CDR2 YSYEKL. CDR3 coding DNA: TGCGCCAGCAGCCAGCCTGGGCAGCCCCAGCATTTT. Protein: CASSQPGQPQHF.

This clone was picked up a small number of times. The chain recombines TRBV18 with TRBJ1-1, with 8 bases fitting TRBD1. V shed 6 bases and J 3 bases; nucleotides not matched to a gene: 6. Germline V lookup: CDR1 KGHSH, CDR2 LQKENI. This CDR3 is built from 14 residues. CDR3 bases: TGTGCCAGCTCGGCAGGGGGCAGTTACACTGAAGCTTTCTTT. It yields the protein CASSAGGSYTEAFF.

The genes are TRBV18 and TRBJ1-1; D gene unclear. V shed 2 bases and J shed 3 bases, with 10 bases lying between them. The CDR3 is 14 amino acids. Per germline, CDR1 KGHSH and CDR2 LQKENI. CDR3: CASSPYDEYTEAFF. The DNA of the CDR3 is TGTGCCAGCTCACCATACGACGAATACACTGAAGCTTTCTTT.

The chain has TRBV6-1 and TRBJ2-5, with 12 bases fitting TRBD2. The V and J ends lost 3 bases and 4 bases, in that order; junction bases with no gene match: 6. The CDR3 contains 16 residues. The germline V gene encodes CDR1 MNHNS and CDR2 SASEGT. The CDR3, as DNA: TGTGCCAGCAGTGACGGGCTAGCGGGAGGGAGAGAGACCCAGTACTTC. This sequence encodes CASSDGLAGGRETQYF.

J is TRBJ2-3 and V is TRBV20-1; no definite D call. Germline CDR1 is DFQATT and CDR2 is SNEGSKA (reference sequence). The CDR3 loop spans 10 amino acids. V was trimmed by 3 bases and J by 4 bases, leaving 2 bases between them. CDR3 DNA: TGCAGTGCTAGCCCAGATACGCAGTATTTT. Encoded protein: CSASPDTQYF.

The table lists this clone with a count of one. In DNA, the CDR3 is TGTGCCTGGAGACAGGGGACAGCTAACTATGGCTACACCTTC. The encoded protein is CAWRQGTANYGYTF. The chain couples TRBV30 to TRBJ1-2; 7 positions match TRBD1. The CDR3 covers 14 residues. The germline CDR1 and CDR2 sequences are GTSNPN and SVGIG (reference sequence). V lost 3 bases to trimming and J lost 0 bases; unmatched junction nucleotides: 4. The whole variable domain, filled in from reference TRBV30 and TRBJ1-2, reads SQTIHQWPATLVQPVGSPLSLECTVEGTSNPNLYWYRQAAGRGLQLLFYSVGIGQISSEVPQNLSASRPQDRQFILSSKKLLLSDSGFYLCAWRQGTANYGYTFGSGTRLTVV.

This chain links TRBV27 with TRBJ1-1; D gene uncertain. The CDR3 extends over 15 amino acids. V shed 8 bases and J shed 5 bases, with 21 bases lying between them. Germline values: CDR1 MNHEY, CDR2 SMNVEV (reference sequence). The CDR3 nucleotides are TGTGCCAGCGGCCCTCGGGGTCTGGGAGGGACTGAAGCTTTCTTT. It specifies CASGPRGLGGTEAFF.

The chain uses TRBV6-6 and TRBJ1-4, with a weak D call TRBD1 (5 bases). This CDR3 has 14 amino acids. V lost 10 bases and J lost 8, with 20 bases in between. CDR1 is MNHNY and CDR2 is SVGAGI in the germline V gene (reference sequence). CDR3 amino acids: CATLKGVKGEKLFF. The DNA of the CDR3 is TGTGCCACCCTCAAAGGCGTAAAGGGGGAAAAACTGTTTTTT.

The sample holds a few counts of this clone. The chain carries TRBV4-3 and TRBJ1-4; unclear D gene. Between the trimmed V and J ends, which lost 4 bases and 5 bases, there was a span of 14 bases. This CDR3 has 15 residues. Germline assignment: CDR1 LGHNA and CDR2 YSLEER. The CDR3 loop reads CASSLGTDFNEKLFF. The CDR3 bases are TGCGCCAGCAGCCTAGGAACAGATTTCAATGAAAAACTGTTTTTT.

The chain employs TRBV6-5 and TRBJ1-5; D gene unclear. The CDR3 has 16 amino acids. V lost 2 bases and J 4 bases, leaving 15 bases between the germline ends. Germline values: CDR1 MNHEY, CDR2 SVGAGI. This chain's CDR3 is CASSYTRTPDNQPQHF. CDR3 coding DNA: TGTGCCAGCAGTTACACCCGGACCCCCGATAATCAGCCCCAGCATTTT.

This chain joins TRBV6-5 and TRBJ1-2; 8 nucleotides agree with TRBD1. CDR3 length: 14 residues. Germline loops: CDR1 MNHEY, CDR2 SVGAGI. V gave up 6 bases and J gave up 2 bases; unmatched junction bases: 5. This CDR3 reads CASRLGQGNYGYTF. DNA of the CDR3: TGTGCCAGCAGACTCGGACAGGGAAACTATGGCTACACCTTC.

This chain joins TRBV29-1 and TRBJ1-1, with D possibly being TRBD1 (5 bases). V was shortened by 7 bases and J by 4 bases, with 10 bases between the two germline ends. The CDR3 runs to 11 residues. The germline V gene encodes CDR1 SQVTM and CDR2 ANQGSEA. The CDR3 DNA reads TGCAGCGCTTACGACAGCACTGAAGCTTTCTTT. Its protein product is CSAYDSTEAFF.

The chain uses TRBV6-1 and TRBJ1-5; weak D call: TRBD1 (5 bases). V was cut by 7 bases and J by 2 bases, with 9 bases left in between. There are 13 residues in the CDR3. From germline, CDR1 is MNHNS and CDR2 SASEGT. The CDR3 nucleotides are TGTGCCAGCACGTGGGGGGGCAATCAGCCCCAGCATTTT. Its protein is CASTWGGNQPQHF.

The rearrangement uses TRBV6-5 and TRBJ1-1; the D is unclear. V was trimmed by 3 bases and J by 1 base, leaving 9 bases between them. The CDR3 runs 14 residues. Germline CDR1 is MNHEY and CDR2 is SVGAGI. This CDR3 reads CASSYTGPNTEAFF. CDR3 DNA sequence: TGTGCCAGCAGTTATACGGGTCCGAACACTGAAGCTTTCTTT.

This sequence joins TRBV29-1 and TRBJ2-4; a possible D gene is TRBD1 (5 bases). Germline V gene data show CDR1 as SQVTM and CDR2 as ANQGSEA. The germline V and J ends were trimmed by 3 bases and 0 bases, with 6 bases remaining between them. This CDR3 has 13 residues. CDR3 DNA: TGCAGCGTTGAGGGGCTAGCCAAAAACATTCAGTACTTC. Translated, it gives CSVEGLAKNIQYF. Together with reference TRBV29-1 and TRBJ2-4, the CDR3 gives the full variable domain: SAVISQKPSRDICQRGTSLTIQCQVDSQVTMMFWYRQQPGQSLTLIATANQGSEATYESGFVIDKFPISRPNLTFSTLTVSNMSPEDSSIYLCSVEGLAKNIQYFGAGTRLSVL.

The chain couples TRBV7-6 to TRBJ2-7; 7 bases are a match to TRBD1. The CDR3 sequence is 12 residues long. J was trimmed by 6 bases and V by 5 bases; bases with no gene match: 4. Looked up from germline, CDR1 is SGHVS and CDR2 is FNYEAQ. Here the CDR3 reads CASSGTGAEQYF. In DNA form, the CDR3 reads TGTGCCAGCAGCGGAACAGGGGCCGAGCAGTACTTC.

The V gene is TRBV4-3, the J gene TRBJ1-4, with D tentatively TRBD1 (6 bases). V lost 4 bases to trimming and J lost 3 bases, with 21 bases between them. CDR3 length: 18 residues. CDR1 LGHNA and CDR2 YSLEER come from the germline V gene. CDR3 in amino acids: CASSLHSGAGGANEKLFF. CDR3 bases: TGCGCCAGCAGCCTTCATTCGGGGGCGGGGGGGGCTAATGAAAAACTGTTTTTT.

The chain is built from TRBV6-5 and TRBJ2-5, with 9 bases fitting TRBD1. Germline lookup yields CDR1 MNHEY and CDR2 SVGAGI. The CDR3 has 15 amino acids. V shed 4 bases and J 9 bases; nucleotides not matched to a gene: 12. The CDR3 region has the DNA TGTGCCAGCAGTTCAACCGGGACAGGGCCGAAGGCCCAGTACTTC. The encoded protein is CASSSTGTGPKAQYF.

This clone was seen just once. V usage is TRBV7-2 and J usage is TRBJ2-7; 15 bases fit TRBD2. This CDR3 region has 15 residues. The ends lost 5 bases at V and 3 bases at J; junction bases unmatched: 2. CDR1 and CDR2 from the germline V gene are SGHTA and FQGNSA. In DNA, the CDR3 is TGTGCCAGCAGCGTGGGACTAGCGGGGGGCTACGAGCAGTACTTC. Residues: CASSVGLAGGYEQYF. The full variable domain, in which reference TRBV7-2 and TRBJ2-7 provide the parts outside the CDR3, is GAGVSQSPSNKVTEKGKDVELRCDPISGHTALYWYRQSLGQGLEFLIYFQGNSAPDKSGLPSDRFSAERTGGSVSTLTIQRTQQEDSAVYLCASSVGLAGGYEQYFGPGTRLTVT.

The CDR3 sequence: CASRGGWNTEAFF. CDR3 sequence (DNA): TGTGCCAGTAGAGGGGGTTGGAACACTGAAGCTTTCTTT. This chain joins TRBV19 and TRBJ1-1; D is possibly TRBD1 (6 bases). The CDR3 extends over 13 amino acids. Germline V CDR1 and CDR2: LNHDA, SQIVND (reference sequence). Trimming pared 6 bases from V and 1 base from J, leaving 9 bases between.

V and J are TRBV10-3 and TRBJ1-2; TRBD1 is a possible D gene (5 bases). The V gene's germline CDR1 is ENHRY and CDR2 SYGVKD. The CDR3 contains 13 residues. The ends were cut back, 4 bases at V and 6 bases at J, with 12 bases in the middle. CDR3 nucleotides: TGTGCCATCAGTGCTGAGGGGAGGGATGGCTACACCTTC. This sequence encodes CAISAEGRDGYTF.